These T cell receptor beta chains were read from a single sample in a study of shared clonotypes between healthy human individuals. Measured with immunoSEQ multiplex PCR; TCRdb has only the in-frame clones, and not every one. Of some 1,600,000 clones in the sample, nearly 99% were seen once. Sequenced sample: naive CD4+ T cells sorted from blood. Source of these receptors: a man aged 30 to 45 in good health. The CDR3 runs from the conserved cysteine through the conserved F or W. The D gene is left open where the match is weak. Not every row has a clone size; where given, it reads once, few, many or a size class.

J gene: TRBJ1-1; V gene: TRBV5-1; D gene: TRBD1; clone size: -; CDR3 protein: CASSLRAGGTEAFF; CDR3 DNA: TGCGCCAGCAGCTTGAGGGCAGGGGGAACTGAAGCTTTCTTT
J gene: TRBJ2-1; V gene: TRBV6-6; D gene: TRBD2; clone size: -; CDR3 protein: CASSQTSGRGLREQFF; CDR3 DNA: TGTGCCAGCAGCCAGACTAGCGGGAGGGGACTAAGGGAGCAGTTCTTC
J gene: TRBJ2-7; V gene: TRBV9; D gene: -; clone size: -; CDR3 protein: CASSVGFKPYEQYF; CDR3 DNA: TGTGCCAGCAGCGTAGGCTTCAAGCCCTACGAGCAGTACTTC
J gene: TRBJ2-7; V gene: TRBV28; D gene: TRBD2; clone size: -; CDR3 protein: CASRLSGSSYEQYF; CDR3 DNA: TGTGCCAGCAGGCTTAGCGGGAGCTCCTACGAGCAGTACTTC
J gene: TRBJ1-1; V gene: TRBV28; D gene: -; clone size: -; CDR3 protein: CASSWSGRGTEAFF; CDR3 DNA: TGTGCCAGCAGTTGGTCCGGGCGTGGGACTGAAGCTTTCTTT
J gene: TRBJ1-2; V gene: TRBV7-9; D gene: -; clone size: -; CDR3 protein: CASSLGEGDGYTF; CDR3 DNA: TGTGCCAGCAGCTTAGGGGAGGGGGATGGCTACACCTTC
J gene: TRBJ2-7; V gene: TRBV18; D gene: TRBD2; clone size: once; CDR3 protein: CASSPIPGTTYEQYF; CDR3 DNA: TGTGCCAGCTCACCGATTCCCGGGACTACCTACGAGCAGTACTTC
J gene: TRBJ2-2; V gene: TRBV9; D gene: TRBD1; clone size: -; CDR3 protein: CASSGTGTGRTGELFF; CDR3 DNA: TGTGCCAGCAGCGGTACCGGGACAGGTCGCACCGGGGAGCTGTTTTTT
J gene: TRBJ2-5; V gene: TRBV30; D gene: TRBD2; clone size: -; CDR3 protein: CAWSKIAGGETQYF; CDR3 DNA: TGTGCCTGGAGTAAAATAGCGGGAGGAGAGACCCAGTACTTC
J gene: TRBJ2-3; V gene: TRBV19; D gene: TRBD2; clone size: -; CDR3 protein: CASSSQGLAGVGDTQYF; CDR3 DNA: TGTGCCAGTAGCTCCCAGGGACTAGCGGGAGTGGGAGATACGCAGTATTTT
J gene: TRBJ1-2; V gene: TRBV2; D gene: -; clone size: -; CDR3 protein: CASSEALRGTAYYGYTF; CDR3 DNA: TGTGCCAGCAGTGAAGCGCTTCGGGGAACCGCTTATTATGGCTACACCTTC
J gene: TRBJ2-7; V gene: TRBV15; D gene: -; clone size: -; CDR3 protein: CATSRDMSSAYEQYF; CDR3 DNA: TGTGCCACCAGCAGAGATATGAGCAGTGCCTACGAGCAGTACTTC
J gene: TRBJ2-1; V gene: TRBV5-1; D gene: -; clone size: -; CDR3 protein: CASSLWGAGASSYNEQFF; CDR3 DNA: TGCGCCAGCAGCTTGTGGGGTGCTGGGGCCAGCTCCTACAATGAGCAGTTCTTC
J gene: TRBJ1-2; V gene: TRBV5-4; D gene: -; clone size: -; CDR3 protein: CASGEGTYGYTF; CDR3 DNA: TGTGCCAGCGGGGAAGGAACCTATGGCTACACCTTC
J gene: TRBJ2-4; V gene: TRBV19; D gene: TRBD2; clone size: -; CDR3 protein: CASSSTSGRPKNIQYF; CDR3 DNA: TGTGCCAGTAGTTCGACTAGCGGGAGACCCAAAAACATTCAGTACTTC
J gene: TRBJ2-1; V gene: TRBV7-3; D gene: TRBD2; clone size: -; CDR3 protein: CASSFGLAGNEQFF; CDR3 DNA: TGTGCCAGCAGCTTCGGACTAGCGGGAAATGAGCAGTTCTTC
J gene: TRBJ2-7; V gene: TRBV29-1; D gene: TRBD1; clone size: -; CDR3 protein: CSAFVGGDSYEQYF; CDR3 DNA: TGCAGCGCCTTTGTAGGGGGCGATTCCTACGAGCAGTACTTC
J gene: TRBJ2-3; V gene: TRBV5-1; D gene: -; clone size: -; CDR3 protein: CASSLDARTETDTQYF; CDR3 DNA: TGCGCCAGCAGCTTGGATGCTAGGACCGAGACAGATACGCAGTATTTT
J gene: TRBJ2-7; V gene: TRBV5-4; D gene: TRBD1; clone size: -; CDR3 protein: CASSLLGGRGQGSYEQYF; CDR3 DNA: TGTGCCAGCAGCTTGTTGGGCGGGCGGGGACAGGGCTCCTACGAGCAGTACTTC
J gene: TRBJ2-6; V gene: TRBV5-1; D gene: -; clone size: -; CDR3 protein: CATTPGSGANVLTF; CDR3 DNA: TGCGCCACCACGCCTGGCTCTGGGGCCAACGTCCTGACTTTC
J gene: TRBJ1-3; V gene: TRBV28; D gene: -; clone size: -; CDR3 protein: CASSFGSGNTIYF; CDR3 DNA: TGTGCCAGCAGTTTTGGCTCTGGAAACACCATATATTTT
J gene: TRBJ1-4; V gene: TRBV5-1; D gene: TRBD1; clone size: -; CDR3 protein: CASSFRDSATNEKLFF; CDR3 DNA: TGCGCCAGCAGCTTCCGGGACAGCGCAACTAATGAAAAACTGTTTTTT
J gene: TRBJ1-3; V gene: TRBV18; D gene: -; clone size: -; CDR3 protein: CASSPQLVSKRDSGNTIYF; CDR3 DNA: TGTGCCAGCTCACCACAATTGGTATCTAAACGGGATTCTGGAAACACCATATATTTT
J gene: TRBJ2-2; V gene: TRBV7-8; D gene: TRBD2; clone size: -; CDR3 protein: CASSSKKPLALGELFF; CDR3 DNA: TGTGCCAGCAGCTCGAAAAAACCACTAGCGCTCGGGGAGCTGTTTTTT
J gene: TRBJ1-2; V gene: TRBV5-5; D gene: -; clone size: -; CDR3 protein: CASSLVAAGGYTF; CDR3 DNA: TGTGCCAGCAGCTTGGTCGCGGCGGGAGGCTACACCTTC
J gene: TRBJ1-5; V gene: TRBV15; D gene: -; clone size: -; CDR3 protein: CATSREKGSQHF; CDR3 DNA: TGTGCCACCAGCAGAGAGAAAGGGTCACAGCATTTT
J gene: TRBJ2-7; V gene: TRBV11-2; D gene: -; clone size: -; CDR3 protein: CASSLDPAGAYEQYF; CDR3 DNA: TGTGCCAGCAGCTTAGACCCAGCCGGAGCCTACGAGCAGTACTTC
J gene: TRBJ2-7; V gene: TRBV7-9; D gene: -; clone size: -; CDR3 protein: CASSLGYLYEQYF; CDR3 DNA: TGTGCCAGCAGCCTCGGGTACCTCTACGAGCAGTACTTC
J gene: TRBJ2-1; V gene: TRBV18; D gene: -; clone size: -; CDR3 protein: CASSPPGLFNEQFF; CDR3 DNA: TGTGCCAGCTCACCACCGGGTTTGTTCAATGAGCAGTTCTTC
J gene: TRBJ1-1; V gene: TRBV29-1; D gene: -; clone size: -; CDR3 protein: CSVRPRTYNTEAFF; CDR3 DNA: TGCAGCGTACGACCGCGGACATACAACACTGAAGCTTTCTTT
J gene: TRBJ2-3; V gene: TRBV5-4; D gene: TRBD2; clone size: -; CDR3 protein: CASSLKLAGSTDTQYF; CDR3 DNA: TGTGCCAGCAGCTTGAAACTAGCGGGCAGCACAGATACGCAGTATTTT
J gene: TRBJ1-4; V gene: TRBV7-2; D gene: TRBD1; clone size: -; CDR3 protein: CASSTTGVEKLFF; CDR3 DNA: TGTGCCAGCAGTACGACAGGGGTAGAAAAACTGTTTTTT
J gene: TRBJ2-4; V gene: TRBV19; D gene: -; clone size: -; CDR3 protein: CASSPPQGWGIQYF; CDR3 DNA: TGTGCCAGTAGCCCACCTCAAGGGTGGGGCATTCAGTACTTC
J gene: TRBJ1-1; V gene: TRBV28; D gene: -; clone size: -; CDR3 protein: CASSQRPIPMNTEAFF; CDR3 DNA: TGTGCCAGCAGTCAAAGGCCAATCCCCATGAACACTGAAGCTTTCTTT
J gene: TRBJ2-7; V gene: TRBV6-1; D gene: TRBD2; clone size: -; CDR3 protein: CASRLLAGNLYEQYF; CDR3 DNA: TGTGCCAGCAGACTTTTAGCGGGAAACCTCTACGAGCAGTACTTC
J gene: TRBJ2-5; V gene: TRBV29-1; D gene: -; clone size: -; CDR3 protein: CSVLSAGQETQYF; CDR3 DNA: TGCAGCGTTCTATCCGCGGGACAAGAGACCCAGTACTTC
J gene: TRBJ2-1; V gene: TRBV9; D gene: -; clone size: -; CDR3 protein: CASSVAVRDNEQFF; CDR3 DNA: TGTGCCAGCAGCGTAGCGGTCAGAGACAATGAGCAGTTCTTC
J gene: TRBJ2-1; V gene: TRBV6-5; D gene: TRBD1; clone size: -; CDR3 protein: CASSKDRAFNEQFF; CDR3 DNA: TGTGCCAGCAGTAAGGACAGGGCCTTCAATGAGCAGTTCTTC
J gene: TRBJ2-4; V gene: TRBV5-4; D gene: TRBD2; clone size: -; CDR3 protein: CASSLSQSGRNLNIQYF; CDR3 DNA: TGTGCCAGCAGCTTGAGTCAGTCCGGGAGGAATTTAAACATTCAGTACTTC
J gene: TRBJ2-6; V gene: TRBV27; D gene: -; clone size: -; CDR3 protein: CASTPFRDTGANVLTF; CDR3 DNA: TGTGCCAGCACCCCTTTTCGGGATACTGGGGCCAACGTCCTGACTTTC
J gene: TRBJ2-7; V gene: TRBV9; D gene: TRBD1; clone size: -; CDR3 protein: CASSVGTGFRYEQYF; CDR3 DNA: TGTGCCAGCAGCGTAGGGACAGGGTTTCGCTACGAGCAGTACTTC
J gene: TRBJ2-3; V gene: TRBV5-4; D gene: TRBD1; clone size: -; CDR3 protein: CASSLTGAFDTQYF; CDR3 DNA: TGTGCCAGCAGCTTAACAGGGGCATTTGATACGCAGTATTTT
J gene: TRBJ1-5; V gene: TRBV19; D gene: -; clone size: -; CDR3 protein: CASNLSKGQPQHF; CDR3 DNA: TGTGCCAGTAACCTAAGCAAGGGTCAGCCCCAGCATTTT
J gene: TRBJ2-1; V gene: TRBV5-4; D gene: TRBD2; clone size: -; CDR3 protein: CAVQTSGIYNEQFF; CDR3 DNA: TGTGCCGTCCAGACTAGCGGTATTTACAATGAGCAGTTCTTC